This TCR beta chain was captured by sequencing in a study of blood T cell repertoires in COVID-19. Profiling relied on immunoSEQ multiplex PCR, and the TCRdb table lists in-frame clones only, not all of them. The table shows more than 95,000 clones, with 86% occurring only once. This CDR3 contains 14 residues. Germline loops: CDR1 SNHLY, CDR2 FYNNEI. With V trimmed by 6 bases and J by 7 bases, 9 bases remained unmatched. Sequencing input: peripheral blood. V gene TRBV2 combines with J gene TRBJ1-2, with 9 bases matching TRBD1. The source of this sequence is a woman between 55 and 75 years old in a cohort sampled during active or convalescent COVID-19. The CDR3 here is CASSLYRGQGGYTF. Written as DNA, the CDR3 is TGTGCCAGCAGCCTATACAGGGGGCAGGGTGGCTACACCTTC.